The rows below give T cell receptor beta chains drawn from one sample of a study of human T cells and chemical hapten exposure. Each CDR3 protein is one row after TCRdb ran MiXCR on the RACE reads. The repertoire holds approximately 110,000 distinct CDR3 sequences, with about 10% as singletons. The sample was whole blood, taken in connection with sensitization to the hapten diphenylcyclopropenone (DPC). The receptors shown here come from a woman aged 40 to 55 with alopecia areata. Some clones in this sample may be carry-over from other donors' samples. The CDR3 runs from the conserved cysteine through the conserved F or W. A D gene is named only where the DNA matches it firmly. For some rows the clone size is stated as once, few or many, or as a class when expanded; others skip it.

size	J	D	V	CDR3	DNA
many	TRBJ1-3	-	TRBV9	CASSAVPTGGSGNTIYF	TGTGCCAGCAGCGCCGTTCCAACAGGCGGATCTGGAAACACCATATATTTT
few	TRBJ2-1	TRBD1	TRBV28	CASSLWGQGLNEQFF	TGTGCCAGCAGTTTGTGGGGACAGGGCCTTAATGAGCAGTTCTTC
-	TRBJ1-5	TRBD1	TRBV6-2/TRBV6-3	CASSYKARDRGLIGNQPQHF	TGTGCCAGCAGTTACAAGGCCCGGGACAGGGGGCTTATTGGCAATCAGCCCCAGCATTTT
many	TRBJ2-3	-	TRBV20-1	CSARDIGTSTDTQYF	TGCAGTGCTAGAGATATAGGGACTAGCACAGATACGCAGTATTTT
-	TRBJ1-1	-	TRBV18	CASSPPVIKMNTEAFF	TGTGCCAGCTCACCACCCGTAATTAAAATGAACACTGAAGCTTTCTTT
few	TRBJ1-2	-	TRBV29-1	CSVEEVPDYGYTF	TGCAGCGTTGAAGAGGTCCCCGACTATGGCTACACCTTC
-	TRBJ2-7	-	TRBV5-1	CASSNPGGGNEQYF	TGCGCCAGCAGCAATCCTGGGGGCGGCAACGAGCAGTACTTC
many	TRBJ1-3	-	TRBV2	CASSEGGSRPGNTIYF	TGTGCCAGCAGTGAAGGAGGCAGCCGTCCTGGAAACACCATATATTTT
many	TRBJ1-1	TRBD1	TRBV27	CASSLSDRGPKTEAFF	TGTGCCAGCAGTTTATCAGACAGGGGGCCGAAAACTGAAGCTTTCTTT
-	TRBJ2-3	-	TRBV4-3	CASSQDMGTTADTQYF	TGCGCCAGCAGCCAAGACATGGGGACAACCGCAGATACGCAGTATTTT
many	TRBJ1-5	-	TRBV18	CASSPTTGNQPQHF	TGTGCCAGCTCACCGACAACAGGGAATCAGCCCCAGCATTTT
few	TRBJ1-2	-	TRBV3-1	CASSPDPNYGYTF	TGTGCCAGCAGCCCGGACCCGAACTATGGCTACACCTTC
-	TRBJ2-7	TRBD1	TRBV7-8	CASSLRRDRTYEQYF	TGTGCCAGCAGCCTACGTCGGGACAGAACCTACGAGCAGTACTTC
few	TRBJ2-7	TRBD2	TRBV20-1	CSANPPGLAYEQYF	TGCAGTGCTAACCCCCCGGGACTAGCCTACGAGCAGTACTTC
many	TRBJ1-1	-	TRBV12-3/TRBV12-4	CASSLTGNTEAFF	TGTGCCAGCAGTTTAACAGGGAACACTGAAGCTTTCTTT
many	TRBJ2-7	TRBD2	TRBV28	CASSFIARGGEQYF	TGTGCCAGCAGTTTCATAGCCCGGGGGGGAGAGCAGTACTTC
-	TRBJ2-2	-	TRBV10-3	CAISGWTSMANTGELFF	TGTGCCATCAGTGGTTGGACCTCCATGGCGAACACCGGGGAGCTGTTTTTT
many	TRBJ1-5	-	TRBV28	CASSLLNRVSQPQHF	TGTGCCAGCAGTTTACTTAACAGGGTCTCTCAGCCCCAGCATTTT
few	TRBJ1-2	-	TRBV12-3/TRBV12-4	CASRGDRIGGYTF	TGTGCCAGCAGGGGAGACAGAATCGGGGGCTACACCTTC
few	TRBJ1-1	-	TRBV29-1	CSVGVNTEAFF	TGCAGCGTTGGGGTGAACACTGAAGCTTTCTTT
many	TRBJ2-2	TRBD1	TRBV29-1	CSVDQGAGTGELFF	TGCAGCGTTGACCAGGGGGCTGGGACCGGGGAGCTGTTTTTT
few	TRBJ1-5	TRBD1	TRBV7-2	CASSPDRGHQPQHF	TGTGCCAGCAGCCCAGACAGGGGGCATCAGCCCCAGCATTTT
few	TRBJ2-7	TRBD1	TRBV29-1	CSGGTESYEQYF	TGCAGCGGGGGGACAGAATCCTACGAGCAGTACTTC
-	TRBJ2-1	-	TRBV10-2	CASGPMSSYNEQFF	TGCGCCAGCGGTCCCATGAGCTCCTACAATGAGCAGTTCTTC
-	TRBJ1-5	TRBD1	TRBV7-2	CASSGQGTNQPQHF	TGTGCCAGCAGCGGACAGGGTACCAATCAGCCCCAGCATTTT
many	TRBJ1-6	TRBD1	TRBV12-3/TRBV12-4	CASGQAIYNSPLHF	TGTGCCAGCGGACAGGCGATTTATAATTCACCCCTCCACTTT
-	TRBJ2-3	-	TRBV6-5	CATLTPSTVTQYF	TGTGCCACTCTCACTCCTAGCACAGTTACGCAGTATTTT
many	TRBJ2-2	-	TRBV7-2	CASSPAGLNTGELFF	TGTGCCAGCAGCCCCGCCGGCTTGAACACCGGGGAGCTGTTTTTT
few	TRBJ2-2	-	TRBV6-5	CASSSSPNTGELFF	TGTGCCAGCAGTTCTTCCCCAAACACCGGGGAGCTGTTTTTT
many	TRBJ2-7	TRBD1	TRBV15	CATSGGTGGYEQYF	TGTGCCACCAGCGGCGGGACAGGGGGGTACGAGCAGTACTTC
few	TRBJ1-2	-	TRBV7-9	CASSLVASGYTF	TGTGCCAGCAGCTTAGTAGCCTCCGGCTACACCTTC
many	TRBJ2-7	TRBD2	TRBV30	CAWSVDPRTSGEQYF	TGTGCCTGGAGTGTAGACCCAAGGACTAGCGGCGAGCAGTACTTC
many	TRBJ2-2	TRBD1	TRBV10-2	CASSGTGVTGELFF	TGCGCCAGCAGTGGGACAGGGGTGACCGGGGAGCTGTTTTTT
-	TRBJ1-2	-	TRBV4-2	CASSLSPQYGYTF	TGTGCCAGCAGCCTTAGCCCCCAATATGGCTACACCTTC
many	TRBJ2-2	-	TRBV4-3	CASSQEAGRTGELFF	TGCGCCAGCAGCCAAGAAGCGGGTCGGACCGGGGAGCTGTTTTTT
-	TRBJ2-1	TRBD1	TRBV20-1	CSARTSDRGAYNEQFF	TGCAGTGCTAGAACCTCTGACAGGGGGGCCTACAATGAGCAGTTCTTC
few	TRBJ1-1	TRBD1	TRBV29-1	CSTTGTGHAFF	TGCAGCACCACCGGGACAGGGCACGCTTTCTTT
many	TRBJ1-4	-	TRBV28	CASSLEQGNEKLFF	TGTGCCAGCAGTTTGGAACAGGGTAATGAAAAACTGTTTTTT
-	TRBJ2-7	-	TRBV11-2	CASSPARSEQYF	TGTGCCAGCAGCCCGGCGAGGTCTGAGCAGTACTTC
-	TRBJ2-1	TRBD2	TRBV20-1	CSARDGSSGRGNEQFF	TGCAGTGCTAGAGATGGGTCTAGCGGGAGGGGAAATGAGCAGTTCTTC
many	TRBJ1-4	TRBD1	TRBV6-5	CASSFTGAAVTNEKLFF	TGTGCCAGCAGCTTCACAGGGGCCGCCGTCACTAATGAAAAACTGTTTTTT
many	TRBJ1-2	TRBD1	TRBV7-2	CASSLGTGSLYGYTF	TGTGCCAGCAGCTTAGGGACAGGGAGCCTGTATGGCTACACCTTC
-	TRBJ2-1	TRBD2	TRBV7-9	CASSPGTSRDEQFF	TGTGCCAGCAGCCCCGGGACTAGCAGGGATGAGCAGTTCTTC
few	TRBJ1-3	TRBD1	TRBV7-6	CASSLVLQGAISSGNTIYF	TGTGCCAGCAGCTTAGTTCTTCAGGGGGCGATAAGCTCTGGAAACACCATATATTTT
-	TRBJ2-1	-	TRBV29-1	CSVQNGGGEQFF	TGCAGCGTTCAGAACGGAGGCGGTGAGCAGTTCTTC
-	TRBJ2-2	-	TRBV9	CASSTRVF	TGTGCCAGCAGCACCCGGGTTTTT
-	TRBJ1-5	-	TRBV4-3	CASSQAPEGNQPQHF	TGCGCCAGCAGCCAAGCCCCGGAGGGCAATCAGCCCCAGCATTTT